This T cell receptor (beta chain) was retrieved from a study of sequential checkpoint blockade in melanoma. About the study: Arm A got nivolumab then ipilimumab; arm B the reverse, 1:1. Maintenance nivolumab came after either treatment sequence.

Sequenced by immunoSEQ multiplex PCR; TCRdb stores in-frame clones only, minus some. The table has about 27,000 clones, 60% to 85% seen once; the top ten hold roughly 15%. This clone showed up just once. The V end lost 3 bases, the J end lost 6 bases, and 9 bases lay between the germline ends. Germline-derived CDR1 and CDR2 are LNHDA and SQIVND (reference sequence). This CDR3 contains 13 residues. As to treatment: randomized to nivolumab then ipilimumab (arm A) or the reverse (arm B). No patient had prior DNA-damaging chemotherapy. From thawed PBMCs, live CD3+CD8+ cells negative for CD19 and CD56 were sorted.

The TCR sequence derives from a human donor with melanoma. The chain links TRBV19 to TRBJ2-1, with no clear D. Sequenced here: CD8+ T cells sorted from blood (inferred from file names), sampled from a patient given nivolumab and ipilimumab in sequence. CDR3 bases: TGTGCCAGTAGTATTGGTCTATTCAATGAGCAGTTCTTC. This gives the protein CASSIGLFNEQFF.